The 30 T cell receptor beta chains given below trace back to one sample, sequenced in a study of blood T cell repertoires in COVID-19. Measured with immunoSEQ multiplex PCR; TCRdb has only the in-frame clones, and not every one. The sample has 110,000 to 150,000 clones; approximately 91% are singletons. Sequenced material: peripheral blood. The receptors originated from a man between 65 and 80 years old with acute or convalescent COVID-19.

The gene calls are TRBV5-4 and TRBJ2-1; TRBD1 might be the D (5 bases). Trimming took 2 bases from V and 5 from J, leaving 8 bases between them. The CDR3 is 13 amino acids. Germline V CDR1 and CDR2: SGHNT, YYREEE (reference sequence). CDR3 nucleotides: TGTGCCAGCAGCTTTACAGGTGACAATGAGCAGTTCTTC. It yields the protein CASSFTGDNEQFF.

CDR3 sequence: CASSQEPGQGGTNYGYTF. The CDR3 nucleotides read TGTGCCAGCAGCCAAGAACCGGGACAGGGGGGAACTAACTATGGCTACACCTTC. The rearrangement links TRBV3-1 (or the pseudogene TRBV3-2) to TRBJ1-2; 11 nucleotides align to TRBD1. The V segment lost 0 bases and the J segment 0 bases; nucleotides outside the gene matches: 6. CDR3 length equals 18 residues. Germline assignment: CDR1 LGHDT and CDR2 YNNKEL (reference sequence).

This chain connects TRBV29-1 to TRBJ2-6; D is perhaps TRBD2 (5 bases). The CDR3 contains 15 residues. The V end lost 4 bases, the J end lost 2 bases, and 12 bases lay between the germline ends. Germline loops: CDR1 SQVTM, CDR2 ANQGSEA. CDR3 protein: CSVGGDYAGANVLTF. The CDR3 DNA follows: TGCAGCGTTGGGGGAGACTACGCTGGGGCCAACGTCCTGACTTTC. Looking up the rest from reference TRBV29-1 and TRBJ2-6 gives the full variable domain: SAVISQKPSRDICQRGTSLTIQCQVDSQVTMMFWYRQQPGQSLTLIATANQGSEATYESGFVIDKFPISRPNLTFSTLTVSNMSPEDSSIYLCSVGGDYAGANVLTFGAGSRLTVL.

The rearrangement links TRBV18 to TRBJ2-7; D is unresolved. CDR1 KGHSH and CDR2 LQKENI come from the germline V gene. Trimming removed 5 bases from V and 12 bases from J, with 32 bases in between. This CDR3 spans 17 amino acids. Here the CDR3 DNA reads TGTGCCAGCTCATCCCAACCGGGTTCGACGGCCCACCCTCGAGTGTACTTC. Amino acids: CASSSQPGSTAHPRVYF.

The J gene is TRBJ2-1, the V gene TRBV2; weak D call: TRBD1 (6 bases). Germline assignment: CDR1 SNHLY and CDR2 FYNNEI. V was trimmed by 4 bases and J by 7 bases, leaving 29 bases between them. CDR3 size: 19 residues. Here the CDR3 DNA reads TGTGCCAGCAGTGGTAGTATGGATTGGACAGCAGGCCTCTTTAATGAGCAGTTCTTC. Translating it yields CASSGSMDWTAGLFNEQFF.

The chain uses TRBV15 and TRBJ2-5; 7 bases are shared with TRBD1. The V segment lost 1 base and the J segment 5 bases; nucleotides outside the gene matches: 7. CDR1 LNHNV and CDR2 YYDKDF come from the germline V gene (reference sequence). This CDR3 region has 15 residues. The CDR3 nucleotides read TGTGCCACCAGCAGAGGGACAGGTGGGGTGGAGACCCAGTACTTC. Translation: CATSRGTGGVETQYF. Filled out from reference TRBV15 and TRBJ2-5, the complete variable domain reads DAMVIQNPRYQVTQFGKPVTLSCSQTLNHNVMYWYQQKSSQAPKLLFHYYDKDFNNEADTPDNFQSRRPNTSFCFLDIRSPGLGDTAMYLCATSRGTGGVETQYFGPGTRLLVL.

The chain employs TRBV10-1 and TRBJ2-1, with TRBD1 matching 7 bases. Losses at the gene ends were 4 bases for V and 6 bases for J; bases not matched to a gene: 9. Germline values: CDR1 WNHNN, CDR2 SYGVQD (reference sequence). The CDR3 sequence is 15 residues long. This chain's CDR3 is CASSAGTAAGNEQFF. CDR3 DNA: TGCGCCAGCAGTGCCGGGACAGCTGCCGGCAATGAGCAGTTCTTC.

J is TRBJ2-6 and V is TRBV18; TRBD1 aligns across 9 bases. The CDR3 runs to 17 residues. The germline V gene encodes CDR1 KGHSH and CDR2 LQKENI. The junction had 5 bases not matched to a gene; V was cut back by 3 bases and J by 2 bases. CDR3 amino acids: CASSPAGTGTGANVLTF. In DNA form, the CDR3 reads TGTGCCAGCTCACCGGCCGGGACAGGGACTGGGGCCAACGTCCTGACTTTC.

V usage is TRBV7-9 and J usage is TRBJ1-4; D ambiguous. V lost 4 bases and J 7 bases, leaving 19 bases between the germline ends. This CDR3 is 16 amino acids long. CDR1 and CDR2 (germline): SEHNR, FQNEAQ (reference sequence). As DNA, the CDR3 is TGTGCCAGCAGCTCTTGGGTCTCCGCGACGGGTGAAAAACTGTTTTTT. It encodes CASSSWVSATGEKLFF.

The chain links TRBV3-1 (or the pseudogene TRBV3-2) to TRBJ2-3; 11 bases are a match to TRBD2. The CDR3 is 15 residues long. Germline CDR1 is LGHDT and CDR2 is YNNKEL (reference sequence). With 5 bases clipped from V and 5 bases from J, the junction kept 6 bases outside the gene matches. CDR3 in amino acids: CASSGVAGGRDTQYF. The CDR3 nucleotides read TGTGCCAGCAGCGGGGTAGCGGGGGGGAGAGATACGCAGTATTTT.

This chain connects TRBV7-2 to TRBJ2-5; 14 nucleotides match TRBD2. This CDR3 region has 16 residues. With 7 bases clipped from V and 5 bases from J, the junction kept 9 bases outside the gene matches. Germline V gene sequence: CDR1 SGHTA, CDR2 FQGNSA. The CDR3 here is CASNSQTSGRGETQYF. The CDR3 coding sequence is TGTGCCAGCAATTCTCAGACTAGCGGGAGGGGTGAGACCCAGTACTTC. Drawing the rest from reference TRBV7-2 and TRBJ2-5, the complete variable domain is GAGVSQSPSNKVTEKGKDVELRCDPISGHTALYWYRQSLGQGLEFLIYFQGNSAPDKSGLPSDRFSAERTGGSVSTLTIQRTQQEDSAVYLCASNSQTSGRGETQYFGPGTRLLVL.

The chain combines TRBV3-1 (or the pseudogene TRBV3-2) with TRBJ1-5; TRBD1 might be the D (5 bases). V lost 2 bases and J lost 5, with 10 bases in between. This CDR3 spans 14 amino acids. Germline assignment: CDR1 LGHDT and CDR2 YNNKEL (reference sequence). The CDR3 nucleotides read TGTGCCAGCAGCCAAAACGGGGGGGATCAGCCCCAGCATTTT. Residues: CASSQNGGDQPQHF.

In its sample, this clone was seen a few times. The chain joins TRBV5-1 to TRBJ1-2; TRBD1 aligns across 7 bases. The V gene end was trimmed by 0 bases and the J gene end by 8 bases; junction bases not matched to a gene: 7. From germline, CDR1 is SGHRS and CDR2 YFSETQ. CDR3 length: 14 amino acids. CDR3 nucleotides: TGCGCCAGCAGCTTGGAACGCAGGGGGGACGGCTACACCTTC. The encoded protein is CASSLERRGDGYTF.

V gene TRBV6-5 combines with J gene TRBJ1-2; D unresolved. The germline V and J ends were trimmed by 6 bases and 1 base, with 6 bases remaining between them. Germline CDR1 and CDR2: MNHEY and SVGAGI. The CDR3 loop spans 12 amino acids. In DNA form, the CDR3 reads TGTGCCAGCAGCGGGAGTAACTATGGCTACACCTTC. Translated: CASSGSNYGYTF.

This clone was observed once. The CDR3 reads CATLSGSRNTGELFF. In nucleotides, the CDR3 is TGTGCCACTCTTAGCGGGAGTAGGAACACCGGGGAGCTGTTTTTT. This chain connects TRBV7-9 to TRBJ2-2; 9 nucleotides line up with TRBD2. This CDR3 is built from 15 residues. V lost 10 bases, J lost 1 base, and 7 bases stayed unmatched. Germline lookup yields CDR1 SEHNR and CDR2 FQNEAQ (reference sequence).

The chain joins TRBV7-2 to TRBJ2-3, with 15 bases that match TRBD2. Germline V CDR1 and CDR2: SGHTA, FQGNSA. This CDR3 has 18 amino acids. V lost 2 bases to trimming and J lost 0 bases; unmatched junction nucleotides: 3. The CDR3 spells CASSLKGLAGGSTDTQYF. In nucleotides, the CDR3 is TGTGCCAGCAGCTTAAAGGGACTAGCGGGAGGTAGCACAGATACGCAGTATTTT.

V usage is TRBV4-1 and J usage is TRBJ1-6; D is unresolved. Germline-derived CDR1 and CDR2 are MGHRA and YSYEKL. The V end lost 4 bases, the J end lost 5 bases, and 18 bases lay between the germline ends. This CDR3 spans 17 amino acids. CDR3 sequence: CASSREGEQIDNSPLHF. CDR3 DNA sequence: TGCGCCAGCAGCCGAGAGGGAGAGCAAATAGATAATTCACCCCTCCACTTT.

V usage is TRBV7-2 and J usage is TRBJ1-1; TRBD1 might be the D (6 bases). The ends were cut back, 5 bases at V and 7 bases at J, with 11 bases in the middle. This CDR3 region has 12 residues. The germline V gene has CDR1 SGHTA and CDR2 FQGNSA. The CDR3 sequence is CASSENRDEAFF. CDR3 DNA sequence: TGTGCCAGCAGCGAGAACAGGGATGAAGCTTTCTTT.

The chain links TRBV9 to TRBJ2-2; D gene unclear. Germline assignment: CDR1 SGDLS and CDR2 YYNGEE. The CDR3 totals 16 residues. Trimming took 0 bases from V and 5 from J, leaving 14 bases between them. The CDR3 here is CASSVGPSLITGELFF. The CDR3 DNA reads TGTGCCAGCAGCGTAGGTCCTTCACTTATTACCGGGGAGCTGTTTTTT.

The genes are TRBV3-1 (or the pseudogene TRBV3-2) and TRBJ2-2; 8 bases map to TRBD2. CDR3 size: 15 residues. The germline V gene has CDR1 LGHDT and CDR2 YNNKEL (reference sequence). V shed 1 base, J shed 5 bases, and the junction held 3 bases outside the gene matches. The CDR3 region is CASSQGSGRTGELFF. The CDR3 DNA sequence: TGTGCCAGCAGCCAAGGGAGCGGGAGAACCGGGGAGCTGTTTTTT.

The rearrangement uses TRBV10-3 and TRBJ1-1; tentatively, D is TRBD1 (6 bases). Per the germline V gene, CDR1 is ENHRY and CDR2 is SYGVKD. Between the trimmed V and J ends, which lost 1 base and 4 bases, there was a span of 10 bases. This CDR3 contains 14 residues. The DNA for the CDR3 is TGTGCCATCAGTGAGTGGGGGCCTAGCACTGAAGCTTTCTTT. It translates to CAISEWGPSTEAFF.

V and J are TRBV2 and TRBJ1-2, with 7 bases lining up with TRBD1. The germline CDR1 and CDR2 sequences are SNHLY and FYNNEI. CDR3 length equals 15 residues. The trim removed 3 bases at V and 5 bases at J, leaving 9 bases unmatched. Here the CDR3 reads CASSETWTGLYGYTF. The CDR3 nucleotides read TGTGCCAGCAGTGAGACATGGACAGGTTTATATGGCTACACCTTC.

In nucleotides, the CDR3 is TGTGCCAGCAGCTCTCTTTCGACTGGTACCTACGAGCAGTACTTC. Translating gives CASSSLSTGTYEQYF. This sequence joins TRBV5-8 and TRBJ2-7; D is undetermined. Trimming cost V 3 bases and J 2 bases, with 15 bases left between them. CDR3 size: 15 residues. The V gene's germline CDR1 is SGHTS and CDR2 YDEGEE.

The rearrangement joins TRBV10-3 to TRBJ1-5, with 10 bases that match TRBD1. This CDR3 contains 13 residues. Germline CDR1 is ENHRY and CDR2 is SYGVKD. The junction had 8 bases not matched to a gene; V was cut back by 11 bases and J by 7 bases. Written as DNA, the CDR3 is TGTGCCGTTAGCGGGACAGGGGACCAGCCCCAGCATTTT. Protein product: CAVSGTGDQPQHF.

V gene TRBV12-3 or TRBV12-4 combines with J gene TRBJ2-5, with D possibly being TRBD1 (5 bases). Deletions cut 5 bases from V and 13 bases from J, with 17 bases between. This CDR3 is 12 amino acids long. The CDR3, as DNA: TGTGCCAGCAGTCAACAGGATACGAGTCCGTACTTC. Amino acids: CASSQQDTSPYF.

J is TRBJ2-7 and V is TRBV11-2; 8 bases fit TRBD1. This CDR3 region has 14 residues. Germline V gene sequence: CDR1 SGHAT, CDR2 FQNNGV. The J segment lost 2 bases and the V segment lost 1 base, leaving 1 base of the junction unmatched. CDR3 nucleotide sequence: TGTGCCAGCAGCTTAGTGACAGGGGCCTACGAGCAGTACTTC. This sequence encodes CASSLVTGAYEQYF.

The rearrangement uses TRBV14 and TRBJ1-1, with 9 bases aligning to TRBD1. Germline trimming cut 3 bases from V and 5 bases from J; bases unmatched to any gene: 7. Germline V gene lookup returns CDR1 SGHDN and CDR2 FVKESK. The length of the CDR3 is 15 residues. The CDR3 loop reads CASSQRGTGKTEAFF. The CDR3, as DNA: TGTGCCAGCAGCCAGCGAGGGACAGGGAAAACTGAAGCTTTCTTT.

The chain employs TRBV27 and TRBJ1-1; no firm D call. The CDR3 contains 15 residues. Germline CDR1 MNHEY, CDR2 SMNVEV (reference sequence). The V end lost 6 bases, the J end lost 0 bases, and 14 bases lay between the germline ends. The CDR3 DNA is TGTGCCAGCAGCCCGGCGAGTCAGGTGAACACTGAAGCTTTCTTT. It yields the protein CASSPASQVNTEAFF.

V gene TRBV6-5 combines with J gene TRBJ2-6; TRBD2 might be the D (6 bases). V dropped 6 bases and J dropped 0 bases, with 9 bases sitting between them. Germline V CDR1 and CDR2: MNHEY, SVGAGI. This CDR3 has 15 amino acids. The CDR3 here is CASRGGRSGANVLTF. Written as DNA, the CDR3 is TGTGCCAGCAGGGGAGGACGCTCTGGGGCCAACGTCCTGACTTTC.

This clone was seen more than once but under ten times. The rearrangement uses TRBV10-1 and TRBJ2-5; a possible D gene is TRBD2 (6 bases). Germline lookup yields CDR1 WNHNN and CDR2 SYGVQD (reference sequence). This CDR3 comprises 14 residues. The V end lost 3 bases, the J end lost 4 bases, and 12 bases lay between the germline ends. The CDR3 coding sequence is TGCGCCAGCAGTGACGCGGGAAGGGGAGAGACCCAGTACTTC. Translated, it gives CASSDAGRGETQYF.